The 7 T cell receptor beta chains reported below all come from one sample, sequenced in a study of shared clonotypes between healthy human individuals. Only in-frame clones appear in the TCRdb table, and some are missing; sequencing was by immunoSEQ multiplex PCR. The sample yields about half a million clones, less than 80% seen once. Material: PBMCs. The source is a woman aged 40 to 50 in good health. Some clones in this sample may be carry-over from other donors' samples.

The J gene is TRBJ1-5, the V gene TRBV11-2, with D tentatively TRBD1 (5 bases). V was shortened by 5 bases and J by 2 bases, with 10 bases between the two germline ends. The CDR3 covers 14 residues. Germline V lookup: CDR1 SGHAT, CDR2 FQNNGV. CDR3 DNA sequence: TGTGCCAGCAGCCCATCGACAGGCAATCAGCCCCAGCATTTT. This gives the protein CASSPSTGNQPQHF.

The chain has TRBV6-6 and TRBJ2-5; D is possibly TRBD1 (6 bases). The CDR3 runs 14 residues. Germline loops: CDR1 MNHNY, CDR2 SVGAGI (reference sequence). Trimming cost V 2 bases and J 1 base, with 8 bases left between them. The CDR3 nucleotides are TGTGCCAGCAGTTACCCGGACAGCCAAGAGACCCAGTACTTC. It yields the protein CASSYPDSQETQYF.

This clone occurred once. J is TRBJ2-7 and V is TRBV2; D not certain. Per germline, CDR1 SNHLY and CDR2 FYNNEI. The CDR3 has 14 amino acids. Trimming took off 2 bases at V and 2 bases at J, with 10 bases between the two ends. The CDR3 region is CASSENGPAYEQYF. The CDR3 DNA reads TGTGCCAGCAGTGAAAACGGGCCGGCCTACGAGCAGTACTTC.

J is TRBJ2-1 and V is TRBV7-3; no firm D call. V lost 1 base and J 8 bases, leaving 12 bases between the germline ends. Germline loops: CDR1 SGHTA, CDR2 FQGTGA. This CDR3 is built from 14 residues. The DNA of the CDR3 is TGTGCCAGCAGCTTAAACGTAGTGGCGGATGAGCAGTTCTTC. It specifies CASSLNVVADEQFF.

The rearrangement links TRBV10-2 to TRBJ2-7; no reliable D call. Looked up from germline, CDR1 is WSHSY and CDR2 is SAAADI. This CDR3 has 11 residues. With 8 bases removed from V and 3 bases from J, the gap between germline ends came to 8 bases. The CDR3 coding sequence is TGCGCCAGCGCAGGCCACTACGAGCAGTACTTC. Its protein is CASAGHYEQYF.

The chain has TRBV7-9 and TRBJ2-5; tentatively, D is TRBD1 or TRBD2 (6 bases each). V dropped 4 bases and J dropped 4 bases, with 13 bases sitting between them. This CDR3 is built from 14 residues. Per the germline V gene, CDR1 is SEHNR and CDR2 is FQNEAQ (reference sequence). CDR3 protein: CASSSRQEGETQYF. The CDR3 bases are TGTGCCAGCAGCTCCCGACAGGAGGGAGAGACCCAGTACTTC.

The chain has TRBV5-6 and TRBJ2-5, with TRBD2 as a possible D gene (6 bases). CDR3 length: 14 amino acids. Germline CDR1 SGHDT, CDR2 YYEEEE. V shed 0 bases and J shed 5 bases, with 11 bases lying between them. The CDR3 DNA is TGTGCCAGCAGCTTGGTTGGAGGGTTTGAGACCCAGTACTTC. Protein product: CASSLVGGFETQYF.